A single sample gave rise to the 24 T cell receptor beta chains below, sequenced in a study of cytomegalovirus exposure and HLA in healthy donors. A multiplex PCR was run with 60 Vbeta primers and 13 Jbeta primers. The repertoire was sequenced with immunoSEQ multiplex PCR; TCRdb's copy has only in-frame clones and lacks some. The sample includes about 110,000 clones, around 80% of them seen just once. The sample comprised PBMCs. Source of these receptors: a male donor in good health and CMV-seronegative.

The chain is built from TRBV7-2 and TRBJ1-2; possible D gene TRBD1, 5 bases. Germline values: CDR1 SGHTA, CDR2 FQGNSA. V dropped 4 bases and J dropped 4 bases, with 10 bases sitting between them. This CDR3 has 13 residues. The CDR3 coding sequence is TGTGCCAGCAGCTCCGACAGTTTCTATGGCTACACCTTC. It translates to CASSSDSFYGYTF.

The chain recombines TRBV6-6 with TRBJ1-2; 7 bases fit TRBD1. The CDR3 length is 12 residues. The germline CDR1 and CDR2 sequences are MNHNY and SVGAGI (reference sequence). V dropped 6 bases and J dropped 7; count of bases not matched to a gene: 5. CDR3 residues: CASSPTGFGYTF. The CDR3, as DNA: TGTGCCAGCAGCCCGACAGGGTTTGGCTACACCTTC.

This clone has only a few counts. The CDR3 here is CASSIQGAANIQYF. In DNA form, the CDR3 reads TGTGCCAGTAGTATACAGGGGGCCGCGAACATTCAGTACTTC. V usage is TRBV19 and J usage is TRBJ2-4; 8 bases align to TRBD1. CDR1 and CDR2 (germline): LNHDA, SQIVND (reference sequence). CDR3 length: 14 residues. V lost 2 bases to trimming and J lost 7 bases; unmatched junction nucleotides: 4.

As DNA, the CDR3 is TGTGCCATCAGTGAGACAGGGGGCACCGGGGAGCTGTTTTTT. This encodes CAISETGGTGELFF. The chain is built from TRBV10-3 and TRBJ2-2; 8 positions match TRBD1. The CDR3 length is 14 residues. In germline, CDR1 is ENHRY, CDR2 SYGVKD. Unmatched junction bases numbered 0, after V lost 2 bases and J lost 4 bases.

V is TRBV5-1 and J is TRBJ2-5, with a weak D call TRBD2 (6 bases). Trimming removed 4 bases from V and 1 base from J, with 11 bases in between. Germline lookup yields CDR1 SGHRS and CDR2 YFSETQ. The CDR3 has 14 residues. CDR3 region: CASSPPGVQETQYF. CDR3 DNA sequence: TGCGCCAGCAGCCCCCCGGGGGTCCAAGAGACCCAGTACTTC.

Points on this clone: Germline and junction disagree at one end, which may indicate a read error. The chain links TRBV7-9 to TRBJ2-7, with D possibly matching TRBD1 (6 bases). CDR3 length: 12 amino acids. Germline lookup yields CDR1 SEHNR and CDR2 FQNEAQ (reference sequence). The CDR3 reads CSSSFGQYEQYF. For the CDR3, the DNA is TGTTCCAGCAGCTTCGGACAGTACGAGCAGTACTTC.

There are a few counts of this clone. The CDR3 sequence is CASSEDWARVNQPQHF. For the CDR3, the DNA is TGTGCCAGCAGTGAAGATTGGGCCAGGGTGAATCAGCCCCAGCATTTT. This chain joins TRBV6-1 and TRBJ1-5; TRBD1 might be the D (5 bases). Germline V gene sequence: CDR1 MNHNS, CDR2 SASEGT. The CDR3 has 16 amino acids. V was trimmed by 1 base and J by 4 bases, leaving 14 bases between them.

V is TRBV7-2 and J is TRBJ2-2; D ambiguous. The germline gives CDR1 SGHTA, CDR2 FQGNSA. The V end was cut by 1 base, the J end by 6 bases, with 6 bases between. The CDR3 sequence is 13 residues long. The CDR3: CASSLGTAGELFF. For the CDR3, the DNA is TGTGCCAGCAGCTTAGGTACAGCCGGGGAGCTGTTTTTT.

This clone was seen a handful of times. This chain uses TRBV5-1 with TRBJ2-1; D remains ambiguous. The CDR3 is made up of 15 amino acids. Germline V gives CDR1 SGHRS, CDR2 YFSETQ. Deletions cut 5 bases from V and 8 bases from J, with 20 bases between. The CDR3 is CASRKTSLVIHEQFF. The CDR3, as DNA: TGCGCCAGCAGAAAAACGTCCCTAGTCATACATGAGCAGTTCTTC. Drawing the rest from reference TRBV5-1 and TRBJ2-1, the complete variable domain is KAGVTQTPRYLIKTRGQQVTLSCSPISGHRSVSWYQQTPGQGLQFLFEYFSETQRNKGNFPGRFSGRQFSNSRSEMNVSTLELGDSALYLCASRKTSLVIHEQFFGPGTRLTVL.

The chain joins TRBV30 to TRBJ2-1, with 8 nucleotides matching TRBD2. The CDR3 sequence is 13 residues long. V dropped 4 bases and J dropped 4; count of bases not matched to a gene: 3. The germline V gene encodes CDR1 GTSNPN and CDR2 SVGIG (reference sequence). The CDR3 loop is CAWKPSGYNEQFF. The CDR3 DNA follows: TGTGCCTGGAAGCCTAGCGGGTACAATGAGCAGTTCTTC.

V is TRBV19 and J is TRBJ1-2; 7 bases match TRBD1. Per the germline V gene, CDR1 is LNHDA and CDR2 is SQIVND (reference sequence). CDR3 length: 14 residues. The V segment lost 5 bases and the J segment 0 bases; nucleotides outside the gene matches: 3. The CDR3 coding sequence is TGTGCCAGTAGTTGGACAGGCACTAACTATGGCTACACCTTC. Its translation: CASSWTGTNYGYTF.

The table lists this clone with a count of one. The CDR3 region has the DNA TGTGCCAGCAGCACCCTTGGGACTAGCGGGAGGAGCACAGATACGCAGTATTTT. Translation gives CASSTLGTSGRSTDTQYF. The chain has TRBV7-9 and TRBJ2-3; 15 bases agree with TRBD2. J gave up 0 bases and V 5 bases, and 6 bases lay outside the gene matches. The CDR3 extends over 18 amino acids. Germline-derived CDR1 and CDR2 are SEHNR and FQNEAQ (reference sequence).

The genes are TRBV2 and TRBJ1-1, with a tentative D call TRBD1 (5 bases). The CDR3 is 14 residues long. Looked up from germline, CDR1 is SNHLY and CDR2 is FYNNEI. Trimming left V 6 bases short and J 5 bases short, with 16 bases between. The CDR3 here is CASRALSGGTEAFF. The DNA of the CDR3 is TGTGCCAGCAGGGCCCTTTCGGGGGGAACTGAAGCTTTCTTT.

This chain joins TRBV10-3 and TRBJ2-7; 11 bases map to TRBD2. There are 16 residues in the CDR3. Germline V gene lookup returns CDR1 ENHRY and CDR2 SYGVKD. Losses at the gene ends were 4 bases for V and 5 bases for J; bases not matched to a gene: 10. The CDR3 nucleotides are TGTGCCATCAGTGGGTATAGCGGGAGGGTCCTTAACGAGCAGTACTTC. Its protein product is CAISGYSGRVLNEQYF.

The chain couples TRBV4-3 to TRBJ1-4; 8 nucleotides agree with TRBD1. Per the germline V gene, CDR1 is LGHNA and CDR2 is YSLEER. The ends lost 3 bases at V and 5 bases at J; junction bases unmatched: 5. The CDR3 loop spans 15 amino acids. CDR3 bases: TGCGCCAGCAGCCAGGCTACAGGGGGAAATGAAAAACTGTTTTTT. Protein: CASSQATGGNEKLFF.

V gene TRBV10-3 combines with J gene TRBJ2-6, with 8 bases fitting TRBD2. Germline V CDR1 and CDR2: ENHRY, SYGVKD. Trimming cost V 4 bases and J 0 bases; bases outside gene matches: 8. This CDR3 is built from 18 residues. The CDR3 nucleotides are TGTGCCATCAGTGGGGGTGCGGGAGGCCGCTCTGGGGCCAACGTCCTGACTTTC. This gives the protein CAISGGAGGRSGANVLTF.

V is TRBV6-1 and J is TRBJ2-7; 7 bases map to TRBD2. Germline lookup yields CDR1 MNHNS and CDR2 SASEGT. V lost 4 bases, J lost 0 bases, and 12 bases stayed unmatched. This CDR3 is built from 17 residues. CDR3 protein: CASSANLGDYSSYEQYF. In nucleotides, the CDR3 is TGTGCCAGCAGTGCCAACCTCGGGGACTATTCCTCCTACGAGCAGTACTTC.

The V and J genes are TRBV7-9 and TRBJ1-2, with a weak D call TRBD1 (6 bases). V was pared by 1 base and J by 2 bases, with 11 bases between. The length of the CDR3 is 15 residues. Germline CDR1 SEHNR, CDR2 FQNEAQ (reference sequence). The CDR3 DNA reads TGTGCCAGCAGCTTAGGGGACACGCGCAACTATGGCTACACCTTC. It codes for CASSLGDTRNYGYTF.

This clone was seen a few times. The chain recombines TRBV6-5 with TRBJ2-7; 10 positions agree with TRBD1. After removal of 4 bases from V and 2 bases from J, the junction contained 5 bases not matched to a gene. CDR3 length: 15 amino acids. Germline values: CDR1 MNHEY, CDR2 SVGAGI. CDR3 sequence: CASSLDRGATYEQYF. For the CDR3, the DNA is TGTGCCAGCAGTTTGGACAGGGGGGCCACCTACGAGCAGTACTTC.

V and J are TRBV7-6 and TRBJ1-4; D may be TRBD1 (5 bases). CDR3 length: 14 residues. Trimming took 1 base from V and 7 from J, leaving 10 bases between them. CDR1 is SGHVS and CDR2 is FNYEAQ in the germline V gene. CDR3 bases: TGTGCCAGCAGCTTAGGGGGGAGGGGTGAAAAACTGTTTTTT. This encodes CASSLGGRGEKLFF.

The chain carries TRBV7-3 and TRBJ2-5; 13 positions match TRBD2. CDR3 size: 17 residues. CDR1 SGHTA and CDR2 FQGTGA come from the germline V gene. V gave up 5 bases and J gave up 0 bases; unmatched junction bases: 6. For the CDR3, the DNA is TGTGCCAGCAGCCCGGGGACTAGCGGGAAGTACCAAGAGACCCAGTACTTC. Protein: CASSPGTSGKYQETQYF.

The chain has TRBV5-1 and TRBJ2-2; a possible D gene is TRBD2 (6 bases). Germline CDR1 and CDR2: SGHRS and YFSETQ. V dropped 2 bases and J dropped 3 bases, with 8 bases sitting between them. The CDR3 is 14 amino acids. The CDR3 sequence is CASSLERDTGELFF. Here the CDR3 DNA reads TGCGCCAGCAGCTTAGAGCGGGACACCGGGGAGCTGTTTTTT.

This chain connects TRBV5-6 to TRBJ1-2; no clear D gene. Trimming took off 0 bases at V and 7 bases at J, with 7 bases between the two ends. This CDR3 has 12 amino acids. The V gene's germline CDR1 is SGHDT and CDR2 YYEEEE. The CDR3 nucleotides are TGTGCCAGCAGCTTGGACTTTGGTGGCTACACCTTC. It encodes CASSLDFGGYTF.

This chain connects TRBV27 to TRBJ2-5, with 10 bases matching TRBD1. The end of the DNA fits TRBJ2-7 better, so the J call may be wrong. Germline CDR1 and CDR2: MNHEY and SMNVEV (reference sequence). The CDR3 sequence is 14 residues long. Here the CDR3 DNA reads TGTGCCAGCAGTTTAGGGGACAGGGGCTACGAGCAGTACTTC. It encodes CASSLGDRGYEQYF.